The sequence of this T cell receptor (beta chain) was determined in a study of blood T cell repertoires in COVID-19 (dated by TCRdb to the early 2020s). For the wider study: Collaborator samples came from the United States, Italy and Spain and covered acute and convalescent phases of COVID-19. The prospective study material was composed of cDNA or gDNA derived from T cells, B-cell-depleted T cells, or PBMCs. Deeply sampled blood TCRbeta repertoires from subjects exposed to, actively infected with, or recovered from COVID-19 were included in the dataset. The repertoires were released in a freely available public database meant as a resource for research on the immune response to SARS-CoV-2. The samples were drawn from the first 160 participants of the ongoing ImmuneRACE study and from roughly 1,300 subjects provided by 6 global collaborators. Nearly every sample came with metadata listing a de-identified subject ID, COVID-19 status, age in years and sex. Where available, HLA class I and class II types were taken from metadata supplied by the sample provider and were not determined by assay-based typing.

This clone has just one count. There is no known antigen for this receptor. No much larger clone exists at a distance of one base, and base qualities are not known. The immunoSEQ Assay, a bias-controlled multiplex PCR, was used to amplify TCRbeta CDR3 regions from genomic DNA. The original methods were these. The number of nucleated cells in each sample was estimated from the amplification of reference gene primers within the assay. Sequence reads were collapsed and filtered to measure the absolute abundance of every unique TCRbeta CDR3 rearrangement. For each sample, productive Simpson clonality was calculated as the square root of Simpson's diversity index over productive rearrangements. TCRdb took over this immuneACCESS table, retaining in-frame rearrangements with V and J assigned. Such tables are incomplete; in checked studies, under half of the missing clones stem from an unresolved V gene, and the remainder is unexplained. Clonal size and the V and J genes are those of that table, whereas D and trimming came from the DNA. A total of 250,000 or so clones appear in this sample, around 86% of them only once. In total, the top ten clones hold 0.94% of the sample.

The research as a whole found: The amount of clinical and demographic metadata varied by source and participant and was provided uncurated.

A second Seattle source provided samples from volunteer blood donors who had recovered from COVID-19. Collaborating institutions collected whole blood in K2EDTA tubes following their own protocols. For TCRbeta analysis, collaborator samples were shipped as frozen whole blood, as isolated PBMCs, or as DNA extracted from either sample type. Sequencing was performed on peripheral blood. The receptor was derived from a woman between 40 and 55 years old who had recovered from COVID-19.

The CDR3 protein is CASSYSLTRLREVGEQYF. The base sequence is TGTGCCAGCAGTTACTCGCTTACACGGTTGCGGGAGGTGGGCGAGCAGTACTTC. The chain was built from TRBV6-2 or TRBV6-3 and TRBJ2-7; the central 8 bases match TRBD2. From the cysteine up to the phenylalanine, the CDR3 has a length of 18 residues. CDR3 DNA only is kept here, 54 bases in frame from base 1. Trimmed from V: 0 bases; trimmed from J: 6 bases; junction bases lacking a gene match: 16. From a lookup of the germline V gene, CDR1 and CDR2 are MNHEY and SVGEGT.